This entry lists 2 T cell receptor beta chains sequenced from one sample in a study of shared clonotypes between healthy human individuals. Profiled with immunoSEQ multiplex PCR; TCRdb holds only in-frame clones, not every one. Of roughly 1,800,000 clones in the sample, about 95% were seen once. Naive CD8 isolation took CD45RO-negative cells positively selected for CCR7 and excluded terminally differentiated effector memory CD45RA+ cells. The sample comprised naive CD8+ T cells sorted from blood. These receptors were taken from a man aged 18 to 29 in good health.

The chain couples TRBV4-1 to TRBJ2-7, with 9 bases matching TRBD1. Per the germline V gene, CDR1 is MGHRA and CDR2 is YSYEKL. Trimming took 3 bases from V and 3 from J; bases not matched to a gene: 12. The CDR3 length is 17 residues. For the CDR3, the DNA is TGCGCCAGCAGCCATAAGAACTTACAGGGGGCAGGCTACGAGCAGTACTTC. This sequence encodes CASSHKNLQGAGYEQYF.

This sequence joins TRBV10-3 and TRBJ1-3; D is undetermined. The length of the CDR3 is 12 residues. The ends were cut back, 9 bases at V and 4 bases at J, with 10 bases in the middle. CDR1 and CDR2 from the germline V gene are ENHRY and SYGVKD. CDR3 bases: TGTGCCATAGGAGAGGCGGGAAACACCATATATTTT. Translating gives CAIGEAGNTIYF.